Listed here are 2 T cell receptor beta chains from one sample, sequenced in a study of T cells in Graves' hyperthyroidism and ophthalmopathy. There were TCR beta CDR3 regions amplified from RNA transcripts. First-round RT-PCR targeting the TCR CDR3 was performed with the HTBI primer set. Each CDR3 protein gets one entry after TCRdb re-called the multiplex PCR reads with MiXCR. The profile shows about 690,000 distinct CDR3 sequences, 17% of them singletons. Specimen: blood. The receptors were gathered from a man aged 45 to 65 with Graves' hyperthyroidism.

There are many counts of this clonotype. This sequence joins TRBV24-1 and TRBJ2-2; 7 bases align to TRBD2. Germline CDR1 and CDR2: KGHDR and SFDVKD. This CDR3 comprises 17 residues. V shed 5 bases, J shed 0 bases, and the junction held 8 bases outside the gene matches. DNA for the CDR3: TGTGCCACCAGTGGGGGTAGCGGGCACGCGAACACCGGGGAGCTGTTTTTT. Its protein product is CATSGGSGHANTGELFF.

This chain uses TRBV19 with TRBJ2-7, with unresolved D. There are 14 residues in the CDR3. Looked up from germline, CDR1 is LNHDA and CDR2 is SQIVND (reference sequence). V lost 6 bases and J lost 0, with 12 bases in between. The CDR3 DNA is TGTGCCAGTAGAAACTTGGCCGTCTCCTACGAGCAGTACTTC. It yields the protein CASRNLAVSYEQYF.